Listed here is a single TCR beta chain. This sample is drawn from a study of OX40 agonist ivuxolimab in advanced cancers. Study background: The study gave patients intravenous ivuxolimab at 0.01 to 10 mg/kg every 2 weeks. Eligibility rules accepted prior anti-PD-1, anti-PD-L1 or anti-CTLA-4 therapy, and over 30% had some.

After removal of 4 bases from V and 2 bases from J, the junction contained 9 bases not matched to a gene. The length of the CDR3 is 15 residues. Germline V CDR1 and CDR2: SGHRS, YFSETQ. This table comes from immunoSEQ multiplex PCR, and its TCRdb copy is limited to in-frame clones, with some not included. Here the sample spans just over 60,000 clones, 80% to 95% being singletons. This TCR was sampled from an adult with an advanced solid tumor such as melanoma, head and neck, liver or kidney cancer. This chain links TRBV5-1 with TRBJ2-7; 7 bases align to TRBD1. Sequencing used CD4+ or CD8+ T cells sorted from blood, obtained in a trial of the OX40 agonist ivuxolimab. CDR3 sequence reads: CASSPHRDRPYEQYF. In nucleotides, the CDR3 is TGCGCCAGCAGCCCACACCGGGACAGACCCTACGAGCAGTACTTC.